These 14 T cell receptor beta chains came from one sample sequenced in a study of cytomegalovirus exposure and HLA in healthy donors. Primers for the PCR totalled 60 Vbeta and 13 Jbeta. The table came from immunoSEQ multiplex PCR; TCRdb's copy has only in-frame clones and leaves some out. The sample has more than 150,000 clones, about 80% seen once. The sequenced material came from PBMCs. All receptors come from a woman between 18 and 30 years old in good health and CMV-seropositive.

This chain joins TRBV18 and TRBJ2-5, with TRBD1 identical over 8 bases. The CDR3 covers 14 residues. After removal of 5 bases from V and 4 bases from J, the junction contained 6 bases not matched to a gene. Germline CDR1 KGHSH, CDR2 LQKENI. The CDR3 DNA reads as TGTGCCAGCTCAGCCGGGACAGGAGGAGAGACCCAGTACTTC. It yields the protein CASSAGTGGETQYF.

This chain links TRBV6-8 with TRBJ1-5; unclear D gene. The germline V gene has CDR1 MNHGY and CDR2 SAAAGT. The CDR3 runs 16 residues. Between the trimmed V and J ends, which lost 8 bases and 1 base, there was a span of 18 bases. The CDR3 here is CASEWRLDGSNQPQHF. CDR3 coding DNA: TGTGCCAGCGAGTGGAGGTTAGACGGAAGCAATCAGCCCCAGCATTTT.

The chain employs TRBV19 and TRBJ1-1; D ambiguous. The CDR3 covers 12 residues. The V end was cut by 4 bases, the J end by 9 bases, with 12 bases between. Germline V gene data show CDR1 as LNHDA and CDR2 as SQIVND (reference sequence). CDR3 sequence: CASSTRRSQAFF. DNA for the CDR3: TGTGCCAGTAGTACCCGACGGAGTCAAGCTTTCTTT.

This chain links TRBV30 with TRBJ2-7, with 8 nucleotides matching TRBD2. Germline V gives CDR1 GTSNPN, CDR2 SVGIG (reference sequence). This CDR3 has 13 amino acids. V lost 2 bases to trimming and J lost 2 bases; unmatched junction nucleotides: 2. In DNA form, the CDR3 reads TGTGCCTGGAGTTACGGGGGGGCCTACGAGCAGTACTTC. Protein: CAWSYGGAYEQYF. Full variable domain (rest looked up from reference TRBV30 and TRBJ2-7): SQTIHQWPATLVQPVGSPLSLECTVEGTSNPNLYWYRQAAGRGLQLLFYSVGIGQISSEVPQNLSASRPQDRQFILSSKKLLLSDSGFYLCAWSYGGAYEQYFGPGTRLTVT.

The rearrangement links TRBV5-4 to TRBJ1-2; 7 nucleotides match TRBD1. With V trimmed by 4 bases and J by 4 bases, 13 bases remained unmatched. Germline values: CDR1 SGHNT, CDR2 YYREEE (reference sequence). This CDR3 region has 16 residues. The CDR3 sequence: CASSTFSTGMVYGYTF. The CDR3 DNA reads as TGTGCCAGCAGCACCTTCTCGACAGGGATGGTCTATGGCTACACCTTC.

The chain is built from TRBV28 and TRBJ2-6; no reliable D call. With 1 base removed from V and 0 bases from J, the gap between germline ends came to 7 bases. The V gene's germline CDR1 is MDHEN and CDR2 SYDVKM. This CDR3 spans 16 amino acids. The CDR3 bases are TGTGCCAGCAGTTTATTGGCACACTCTGGGGCCAACGTCCTGACTTTC. Translation gives CASSLLAHSGANVLTF.

This chain connects TRBV30 to TRBJ1-3; a weak D match, TRBD1 (5 bases). The CDR3 consists of 17 residues. CDR1 is GTSNPN, CDR2 SVGIG, per germline (reference sequence). V was pared by 4 bases and J by 2 bases, with 21 bases between. DNA for the CDR3: TGTGCCTGGACTGGGGGGGGAACGGCCGTCCCTGGAAACACCATATATTTT. Protein: CAWTGGGTAVPGNTIYF.

This clone showed up just a few times. The chain couples TRBV6-5 to TRBJ1-4; TRBD1 is a possible D gene (6 bases). CDR1 and CDR2 from the germline V gene are MNHEY and SVGAGI. V lost 6 bases and J 4 bases, leaving 12 bases between the germline ends. There are 14 residues in the CDR3. CDR3 DNA sequence: TGTGCCAGCAGCCGGGGGGGCATTAATGAAAAACTGTTTTTT. Protein sequence: CASSRGGINEKLFF.

This clone has more than one count but fewer than ten. V usage is TRBV15 and J usage is TRBJ2-1; no reliable D call. Trimming removed 2 bases at V and 13 bases at J, with 12 bases between. CDR3 length: 12 amino acids. The germline CDR1 and CDR2 sequences are LNHNV and YYDKDF (reference sequence). In nucleotides, the CDR3 is TGTGCCACCAGCAGATCGCTCTCGAGACAGTTCTTC. It yields the protein CATSRSLSRQFF.

The chain couples TRBV14 to TRBJ1-2; the match to TRBD1 covers 7 bases. Germline V lookup: CDR1 SGHDN, CDR2 FVKESK. The V and J ends lost 1 base and 3 bases, in that order; junction bases with no gene match: 5. This CDR3 is 15 amino acids long. DNA of the CDR3: TGTGCCAGCAGCCAAGTTTACAGGGGATACTATGGCTACACCTTC. The encoded protein is CASSQVYRGYYGYTF.

The chain has TRBV5-6 and TRBJ2-5, with no clear D. This CDR3 region has 16 residues. Trimming took 2 bases from V and 4 from J, leaving 18 bases between them. Germline CDR1 and CDR2: SGHDT and YYEEEE. The CDR3 loop is CASSFLRLLVLETQYF. CDR3 coding DNA: TGTGCCAGCAGCTTTTTGCGGCTGCTGGTACTAGAGACCCAGTACTTC.

V gene TRBV30 combines with J gene TRBJ2-5; D not certain. Germline-derived CDR1 and CDR2 are GTSNPN and SVGIG (reference sequence). The CDR3 totals 12 residues. Trimming took off 2 bases at V and 2 bases at J, with 6 bases between the two ends. The CDR3 DNA is TGTGCCTGGAGTCCCGGGCAAGAGACCCAGTACTTC. It translates to CAWSPGQETQYF.

The V gene is TRBV28, the J gene TRBJ2-2; D remains ambiguous. With 3 bases removed from V and 7 bases from J, the gap between germline ends came to 9 bases. This CDR3 contains 13 residues. Germline-derived CDR1 and CDR2 are MDHEN and SYDVKM. CDR3 loop: CASSFPLLGELFF. The DNA for the CDR3 is TGTGCCAGCAGTTTCCCACTCCTCGGGGAGCTGTTTTTT.

The chain couples TRBV9 to TRBJ1-2, with D unclear. The V and J ends lost 0 bases and 4 bases respectively, with 10 bases between them. CDR1 and CDR2 (germline): SGDLS, YYNGEE. The CDR3 extends over 14 amino acids. In DNA form, the CDR3 reads TGTGCCAGCAGCGTAGTCGATGCGGTCTATGGCTACACCTTC. It specifies CASSVVDAVYGYTF.